This TCR beta chain derives from a study of T cell responses to AZD1222 COVID-19 vaccine. The table came from immunoSEQ multiplex PCR; TCRdb's copy has only in-frame clones and leaves some out. There are some 150,000 clones in the sample; 75% to 95% occur only once, and more than 3% lies in the top ten. Deletions cut 5 bases from V and 5 bases from J, with 4 bases between. The CDR3 has 11 residues. Germline lookup yields CDR1 SGHAT and CDR2 FQNNGV. Second-dose intervals of approximately 4 or approximately 12 weeks were pooled. Study conclusions and caveats: Repertoires in all cases were sampled only once the peak T cell response had passed.

Regarding this clone: Antigen unknown.

The sequence came from an adult who received the AZD1222 COVID-19 vaccine. The specimen comprised peripheral blood, sampled 28 days after the second AZD1222 dose. The rearrangement joins TRBV11-2 to TRBJ2-4, with D uncertain. The CDR3 protein is CASSHQNIQYF. The CDR3 DNA reads TGTGCCAGCAGCCACCAAAACATTCAGTACTTC.